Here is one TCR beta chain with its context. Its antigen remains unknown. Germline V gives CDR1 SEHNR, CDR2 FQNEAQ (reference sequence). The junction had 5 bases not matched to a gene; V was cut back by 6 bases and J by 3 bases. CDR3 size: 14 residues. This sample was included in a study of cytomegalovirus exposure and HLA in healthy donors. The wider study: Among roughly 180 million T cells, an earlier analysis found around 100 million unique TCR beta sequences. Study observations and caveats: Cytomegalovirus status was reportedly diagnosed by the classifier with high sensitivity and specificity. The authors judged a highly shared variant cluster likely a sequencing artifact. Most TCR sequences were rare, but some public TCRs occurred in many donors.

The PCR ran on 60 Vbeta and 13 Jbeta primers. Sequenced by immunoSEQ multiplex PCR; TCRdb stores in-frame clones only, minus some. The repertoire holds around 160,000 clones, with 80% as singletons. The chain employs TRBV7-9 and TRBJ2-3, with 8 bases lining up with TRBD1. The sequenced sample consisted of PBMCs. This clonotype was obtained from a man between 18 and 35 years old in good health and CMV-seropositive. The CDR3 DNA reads TGTGCCAGCAGGCCGGGACAGGAGACAGATACGCAGTATTTT. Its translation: CASRPGQETDTQYF.